Shown below are 6 T cell receptor beta chains from a single sample sequenced in a study of technical replicates of blood from a handful of donors. Assay used: immunoSEQ multiplex PCR; TCRdb lists only in-frame clones, some missing. This sample has some 64,000 clones, with 86% found just once. Input material: PBMCs. The receptors originated from a human donor in good health. Some clones in this sample may be carry-over from other donors' samples.

Only a few counts were recorded for this clone. This chain uses TRBV7-6 with TRBJ2-6; TRBD2 aligns across 14 bases. The CDR3 extends over 19 amino acids. The J segment lost 0 bases and the V segment lost 5 bases, leaving 6 bases of the junction unmatched. Germline V CDR1 and CDR2: SGHVS, FNYEAQ. DNA of the CDR3: TGTGCCAGCAGCCACCTGACTAGCGGGAGGGCCTCTGGGGCCAACGTCCTGACTTTC. It specifies CASSHLTSGRASGANVLTF.

The chain links TRBV19 to TRBJ1-1; TRBD1 is a possible D gene (5 bases). The length of the CDR3 is 14 residues. CDR1 LNHDA and CDR2 SQIVND come from the germline V gene (reference sequence). V was trimmed by 5 bases and J by 0 bases, leaving 10 bases between them. CDR3 sequence (DNA): TGTGCCAGTAGTCTCTCGACAGTGAACACTGAAGCTTTCTTT. It is translated as CASSLSTVNTEAFF.

The rearrangement links TRBV9 to TRBJ2-5; 8 bases agree with TRBD2. Trimming removed 0 bases from V and 5 bases from J; junction bases left unmatched: 6. The V gene's germline CDR1 is SGDLS and CDR2 YYNGEE. This CDR3 is built from 15 residues. The CDR3 region has the DNA TGTGCCAGCAGCGTAGCCGGAGCGGGAGTGGAGACCCAGTACTTC. It is translated as CASSVAGAGVETQYF. The full variable domain, completed using reference TRBV9 and TRBJ2-5, is DSGVTQTPKHLITATGQRVTLRCSPRSGDLSVYWYQQSLDQGLQFLIQYYNGEERAKGNILERFSAQQFPDLHSELNLSSLELGDSALYFCASSVAGAGVETQYFGPGTRLLVL.

The genes are TRBV4-3 and TRBJ2-1, with 12 positions matching TRBD2. J lost 7 bases, V lost 0 bases, and 4 bases had no gene match. CDR3 length equals 16 residues. CDR1 is LGHNA and CDR2 is YSLEER in the germline V gene. This chain's CDR3 is CASSQDRLAGGNEQFF. The CDR3 region has the DNA TGCGCCAGCAGCCAAGATCGGCTAGCGGGGGGGAATGAGCAGTTCTTC.

V and J are TRBV15 and TRBJ2-4; TRBD1 matches at 7 bases. There are 16 residues in the CDR3. Germline V lookup: CDR1 LNHNV, CDR2 YYDKDF (reference sequence). The J segment lost 6 bases and the V segment lost 5 bases, leaving 13 bases of the junction unmatched. CDR3 sequence: CATSPARQGVGNIQYF. The CDR3, as DNA: TGTGCCACCAGCCCCGCCAGACAGGGCGTAGGAAACATTCAGTACTTC.

The chain is built from TRBV2 and TRBJ2-7; TRBD2 matches at 10 bases. There are 14 residues in the CDR3. V shed 5 bases, J shed 3 bases, and the junction held 4 bases outside the gene matches. Germline loops: CDR1 SNHLY, CDR2 FYNNEI. The CDR3 sequence is CASSRTSGIYEQYF. CDR3 nucleotides: TGTGCCAGCAGTAGGACTAGCGGAATCTACGAGCAGTACTTC. Looking up the rest from reference TRBV2 and TRBJ2-7 gives the full variable domain: EPEVTQTPSHQVTQMGQEVILRCVPISNHLYFYWYRQILGQKVEFLVSFYNNEISEKSEIFDDQFSVERPDGSNFTLKIRSTKLEDSAMYFCASSRTSGIYEQYFGPGTRLTVT.